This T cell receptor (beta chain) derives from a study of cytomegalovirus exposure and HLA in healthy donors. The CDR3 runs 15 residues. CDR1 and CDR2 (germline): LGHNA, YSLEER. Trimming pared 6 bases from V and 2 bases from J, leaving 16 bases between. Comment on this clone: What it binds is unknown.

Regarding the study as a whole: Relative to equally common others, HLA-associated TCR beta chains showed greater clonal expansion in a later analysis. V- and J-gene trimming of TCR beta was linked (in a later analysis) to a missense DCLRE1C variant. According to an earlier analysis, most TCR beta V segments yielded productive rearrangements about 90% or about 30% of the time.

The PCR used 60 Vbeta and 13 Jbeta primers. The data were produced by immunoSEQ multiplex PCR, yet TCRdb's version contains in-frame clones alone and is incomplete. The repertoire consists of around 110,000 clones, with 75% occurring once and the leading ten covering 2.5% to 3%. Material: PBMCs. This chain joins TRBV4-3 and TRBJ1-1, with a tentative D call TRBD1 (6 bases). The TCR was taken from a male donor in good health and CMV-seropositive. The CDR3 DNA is TGCGCCAGCAGGTCCTACGGGGGGCTCAACACTGAAGCTTTCTTT. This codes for CASRSYGGLNTEAFF.